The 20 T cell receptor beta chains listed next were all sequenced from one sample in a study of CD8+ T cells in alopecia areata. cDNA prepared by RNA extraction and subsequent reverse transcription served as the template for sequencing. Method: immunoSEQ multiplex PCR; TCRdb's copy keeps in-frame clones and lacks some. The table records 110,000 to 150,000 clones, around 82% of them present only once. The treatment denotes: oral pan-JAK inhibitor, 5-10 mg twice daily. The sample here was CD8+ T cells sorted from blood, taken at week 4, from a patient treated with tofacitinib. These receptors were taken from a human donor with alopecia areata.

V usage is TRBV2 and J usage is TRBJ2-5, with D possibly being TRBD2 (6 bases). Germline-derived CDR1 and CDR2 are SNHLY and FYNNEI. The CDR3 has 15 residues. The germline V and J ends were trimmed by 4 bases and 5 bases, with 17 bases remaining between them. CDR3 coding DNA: TGTGCCAGCAGTGGCCCGACTAGTGGGGTTGAGACCCAGTACTTC. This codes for CASSGPTSGVETQYF. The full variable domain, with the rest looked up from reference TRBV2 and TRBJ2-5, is EPEVTQTPSHQVTQMGQEVILRCVPISNHLYFYWYRQILGQKVEFLVSFYNNEISEKSEIFDDQFSVERPDGSNFTLKIRSTKLEDSAMYFCASSGPTSGVETQYFGPGTRLLVL.

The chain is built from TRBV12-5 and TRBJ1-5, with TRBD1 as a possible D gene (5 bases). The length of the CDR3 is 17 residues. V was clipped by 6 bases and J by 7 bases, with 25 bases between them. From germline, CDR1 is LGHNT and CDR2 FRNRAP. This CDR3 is CASGPCVVQGRFQPQHF. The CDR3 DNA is TGTGCTAGTGGCCCATGCGTCGTCCAGGGCCGATTCCAGCCCCAGCATTTT.

CDR3 DNA sequence: TGTGCCAGTAGTATGGACACAGGGGAACCGTTCTTC. Its translation is CASSMDTGEPFF. The rearrangement joins TRBV19 to TRBJ2-1; TRBD1 matches 7 bases. V was pared by 3 bases and J by 15 bases, with 8 bases of the junction left unmatched. Germline V gene sequence: CDR1 LNHDA, CDR2 SQIVND (reference sequence). The CDR3 sequence is 12 residues long. The full variable domain, rest sourced from reference TRBV19 and TRBJ2-1, is DGGITQSPKYLFRKEGQNVTLSCEQNLNHDAMYWYRQDPGQGLRLIYYSQIVNDFQKGDIAEGYSVSREKKESFPLTVTSAQKNPTAFYLCASSMDTGEPFFGPGTRLTVL.

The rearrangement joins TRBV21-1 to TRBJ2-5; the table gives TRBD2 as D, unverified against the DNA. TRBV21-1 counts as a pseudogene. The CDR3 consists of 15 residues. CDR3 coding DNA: TGTGCCAGCAGCAAACGGACTAGCGGACAAGAGACCCAGTACTTC. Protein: CASSKRTSGQETQYF.

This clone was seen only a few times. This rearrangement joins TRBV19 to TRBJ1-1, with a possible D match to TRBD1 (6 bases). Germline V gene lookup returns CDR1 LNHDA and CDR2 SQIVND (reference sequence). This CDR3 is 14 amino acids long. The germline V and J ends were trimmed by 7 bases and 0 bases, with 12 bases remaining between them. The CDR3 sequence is CASIQGLMNTEAFF. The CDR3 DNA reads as TGTGCCAGTATACAGGGACTGATGAACACTGAAGCTTTCTTT.

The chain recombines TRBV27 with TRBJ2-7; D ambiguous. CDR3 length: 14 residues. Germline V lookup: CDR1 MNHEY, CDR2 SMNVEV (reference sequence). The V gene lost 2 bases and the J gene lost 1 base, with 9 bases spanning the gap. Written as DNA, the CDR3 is TGTGCCAGCAGTTTAAGGTCCTTTTCCTACGAGCAGTACTTC. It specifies CASSLRSFSYEQYF.

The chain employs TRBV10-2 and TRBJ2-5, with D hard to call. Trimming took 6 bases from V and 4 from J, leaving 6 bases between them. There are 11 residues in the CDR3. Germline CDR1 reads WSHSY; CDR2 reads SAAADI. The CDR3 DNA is TGCGCCAGCAGACTGGGAGAGACCCAGTACTTC. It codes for CASRLGETQYF.

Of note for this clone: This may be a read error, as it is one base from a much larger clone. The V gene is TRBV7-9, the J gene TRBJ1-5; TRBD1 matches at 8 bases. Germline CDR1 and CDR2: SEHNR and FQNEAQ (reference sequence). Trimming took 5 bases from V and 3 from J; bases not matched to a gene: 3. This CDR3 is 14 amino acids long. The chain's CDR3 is CASSQTGDNQPQHF. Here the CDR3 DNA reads TGTGCCAGCAGCCAGACAGGGGACAATCAGCCCCAGCATTTT.

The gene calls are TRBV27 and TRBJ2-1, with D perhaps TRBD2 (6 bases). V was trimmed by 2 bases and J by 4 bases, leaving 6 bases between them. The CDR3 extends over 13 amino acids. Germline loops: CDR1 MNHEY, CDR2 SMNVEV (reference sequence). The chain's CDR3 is CASSLAGYNEQFF. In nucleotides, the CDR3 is TGTGCCAGCAGTTTAGCGGGGTACAATGAGCAGTTCTTC.

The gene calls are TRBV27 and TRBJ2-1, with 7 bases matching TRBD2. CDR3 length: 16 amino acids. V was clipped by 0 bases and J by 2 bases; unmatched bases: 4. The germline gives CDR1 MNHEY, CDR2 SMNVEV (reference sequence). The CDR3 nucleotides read TGTGCCAGCAGTTTATCGGCGGGACTAACCTACAATGAGCAGTTCTTC. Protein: CASSLSAGLTYNEQFF.

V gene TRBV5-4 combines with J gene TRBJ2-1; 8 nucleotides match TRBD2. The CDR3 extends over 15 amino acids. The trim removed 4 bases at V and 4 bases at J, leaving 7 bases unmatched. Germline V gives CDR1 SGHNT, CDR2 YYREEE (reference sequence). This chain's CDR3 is CASSAASGLYNEQFF. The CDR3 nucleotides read TGTGCCAGCAGCGCCGCTAGCGGGTTATACAATGAGCAGTTCTTC.

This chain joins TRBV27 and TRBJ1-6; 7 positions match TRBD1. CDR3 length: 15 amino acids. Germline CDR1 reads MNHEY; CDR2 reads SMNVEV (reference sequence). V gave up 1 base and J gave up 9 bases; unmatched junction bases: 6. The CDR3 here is CASSLLTGAGSPLHF. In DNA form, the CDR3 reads TGTGCCAGCAGTTTATTAACAGGGGCAGGTTCACCCCTCCACTTT.

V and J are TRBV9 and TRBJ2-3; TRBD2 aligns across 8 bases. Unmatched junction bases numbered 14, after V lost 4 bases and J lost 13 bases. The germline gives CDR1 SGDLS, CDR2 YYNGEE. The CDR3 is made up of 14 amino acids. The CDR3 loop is CASSPREGAVPKYF. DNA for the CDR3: TGTGCCAGCAGCCCCCGGGAGGGAGCGGTCCCCAAGTATTTT.

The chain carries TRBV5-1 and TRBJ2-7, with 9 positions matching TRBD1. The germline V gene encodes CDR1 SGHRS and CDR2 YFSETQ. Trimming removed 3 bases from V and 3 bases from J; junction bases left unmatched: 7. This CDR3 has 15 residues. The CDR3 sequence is CASSSLDRGVYEQYF. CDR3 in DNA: TGCGCCAGCAGCTCTTTGGACAGGGGAGTCTACGAGCAGTACTTC.

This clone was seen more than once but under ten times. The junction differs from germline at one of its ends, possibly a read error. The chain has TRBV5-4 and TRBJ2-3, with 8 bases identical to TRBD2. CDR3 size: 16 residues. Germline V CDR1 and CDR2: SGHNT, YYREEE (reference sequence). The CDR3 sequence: CASSQAGGGFTDTQYF. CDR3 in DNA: TGCGCCAGCAGCCAAGCGGGCGGGGGGTTCACAGATACGCAGTATTTT. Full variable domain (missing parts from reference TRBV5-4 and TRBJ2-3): ETGVTQSPTHLIKTRGQQVTLRCSSQSGHNTVSWYQQALGQGPQFIFQYYREEENGRGNFPPRFSGLQFPNYSSELNVNALELDDSALYLCASSQAGGGFTDTQYFGPGTRLTVL.

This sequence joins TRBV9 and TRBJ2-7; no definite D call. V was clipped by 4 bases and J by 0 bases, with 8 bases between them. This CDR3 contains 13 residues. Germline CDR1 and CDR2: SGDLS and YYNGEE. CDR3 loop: CASSSATSYEQYF. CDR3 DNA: TGTGCCAGCAGCTCGGCCACCTCCTACGAGCAGTACTTC.

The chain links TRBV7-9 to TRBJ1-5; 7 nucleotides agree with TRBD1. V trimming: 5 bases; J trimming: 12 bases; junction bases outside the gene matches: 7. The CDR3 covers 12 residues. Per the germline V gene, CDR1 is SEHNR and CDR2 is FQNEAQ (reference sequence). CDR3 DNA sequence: TGTGCCAGCAGCCTGGGACAGAGCTACCAGCATTTT. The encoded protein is CASSLGQSYQHF.

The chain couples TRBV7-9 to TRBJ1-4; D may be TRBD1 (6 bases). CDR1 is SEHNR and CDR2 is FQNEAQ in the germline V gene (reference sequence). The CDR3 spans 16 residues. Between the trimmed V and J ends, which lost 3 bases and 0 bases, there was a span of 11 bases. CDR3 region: CASSFRGLATNEKLFF. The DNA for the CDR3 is TGTGCCAGCAGCTTCAGGGGTCTGGCAACTAATGAAAAACTGTTTTTT.

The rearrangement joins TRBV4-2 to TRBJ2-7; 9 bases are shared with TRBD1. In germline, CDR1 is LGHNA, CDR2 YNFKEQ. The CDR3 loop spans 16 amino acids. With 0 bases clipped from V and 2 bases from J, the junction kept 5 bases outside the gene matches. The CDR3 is CASSQEAGQGTYEQYF. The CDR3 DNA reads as TGTGCCAGCAGCCAAGAAGCGGGACAGGGAACCTACGAGCAGTACTTC.

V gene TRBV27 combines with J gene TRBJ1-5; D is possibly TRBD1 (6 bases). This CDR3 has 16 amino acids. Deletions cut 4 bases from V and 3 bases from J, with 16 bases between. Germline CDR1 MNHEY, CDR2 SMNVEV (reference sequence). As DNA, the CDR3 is TGTGCCAGCAGTTCCTCCCGGACAGCCTTCAATCAGCCCCAGCATTTT. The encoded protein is CASSSSRTAFNQPQHF.